This T cell receptor (beta chain) was obtained from a study of beta chain features in type 1 diabetes. Overall study: Examination of sorted cells across all samples involved roughly 100 million cells. Study-wide points: The study found fewer insertions and more deletions at VDJ junctions in type 1 diabetes patients. Relative to healthy donors, patients appeared to have naive, central memory and Treg TCRB repertoires that were more similar.

The length of the CDR3 is 15 residues. V lost 5 bases and J 6 bases, leaving 19 bases between the germline ends. Looked up from germline, CDR1 is SGHDN and CDR2 is FVKESK. Every donor provided one heparinised blood draw, which averaged approximately 100 mL. Every isolated RNA sample was fully reverse transcribed, so sequencing captured expressed TCRB transcripts. TCRdb keeps only in-frame clones here, not all; method: immunoSEQ multiplex PCR. This table holds approximately 160,000 clones, 7.5% to 10% found once. This clone was counted only a few times. The antigen remains undetermined. Specimen: central memory CD4+ T cells from blood. The source of this sequence is a woman aged 18-29 years in good health. V gene TRBV14 combines with J gene TRBJ2-5; D is perhaps TRBD2 (6 bases). The CDR3 loop is CASSEEGLVRKTQYF. In DNA, the CDR3 is TGTGCCAGCAGCGAGGAGGGTCTAGTCCGGAAGACCCAGTACTTC.